The 29 T cell receptor beta chains reported below all come from one sample, sequenced in a study of T cell responses to AZD1222 COVID-19 vaccine. Repertoires were generated with immunoSEQ multiplex PCR, while TCRdb's copy carries only in-frame clones and drops some. The sample carries tens of thousands of clones, roughly nine tenths recorded once. Sample: peripheral blood, taken 28 days after the second AZD1222 dose. The receptors originated from an adult who received the AZD1222 COVID-19 vaccine.

Only one count was recorded for this clone. The V call is TRBV7-9, the J call TRBJ1-3; no clear D. Trimming left V 1 base short and J 4 bases short, with 14 bases between. The CDR3 contains 16 residues. Germline V lookup: CDR1 SEHNR, CDR2 FQNEAQ (reference sequence). The CDR3 spells CASSLDGKALGNTIYF. The CDR3 DNA is TGTGCCAGCAGCTTAGATGGGAAGGCCCTCGGAAACACCATATATTTT.

This clone was observed a few times. The chain has TRBV15 and TRBJ2-7, with 7 bases that match TRBD2. V trimming: 2 bases; J trimming: 2 bases; junction bases outside the gene matches: 9. The CDR3 is 16 residues long. Per germline, CDR1 LNHNV and CDR2 YYDKDF (reference sequence). This CDR3 reads CATSRLIGEGTYEQYF. CDR3 DNA sequence: TGTGCCACCAGCAGACTTATAGGGGAGGGAACCTACGAGCAGTACTTC. The full variable domain, its missing parts supplied by reference TRBV15 and TRBJ2-7, is DAMVIQNPRYQVTQFGKPVTLSCSQTLNHNVMYWYQQKSSQAPKLLFHYYDKDFNNEADTPDNFQSRRPNTSFCFLDIRSPGLGDTAMYLCATSRLIGEGTYEQYFGPGTRLTVT.

This clone was picked up one time. V usage is TRBV9 and J usage is TRBJ1-1, with D unclear. This CDR3 is 14 amino acids long. CDR1 and CDR2 from the germline V gene are SGDLS and YYNGEE. The V and J ends lost 6 bases and 1 base respectively, with 13 bases between them. Here the CDR3 reads CASNNQVANTEAFF. In nucleotides, the CDR3 is TGTGCCAGCAACAACCAGGTTGCGAACACTGAAGCTTTCTTT.

The chain carries TRBV3-1 (or the pseudogene TRBV3-2) and TRBJ1-3; D is uncertain. Per the germline V gene, CDR1 is LGHDT and CDR2 is YNNKEL (reference sequence). Trimming took 4 bases from V and 0 from J, leaving 7 bases between them. CDR3 length: 14 residues. CDR3 loop: CASSLANSGNTIYF. The CDR3 DNA reads as TGTGCCAGCAGCCTGGCGAACTCTGGAAACACCATATATTTT.

This clone occurred a few times. The J gene is TRBJ2-5, the V gene TRBV7-6, with 8 bases aligning to TRBD2. Germline values: CDR1 SGHVS, CDR2 FNYEAQ. The CDR3 runs 16 residues. Trimming removed 5 bases from V and 1 base from J; junction bases left unmatched: 9. The CDR3 loop is CASSRRAGGFQETQYF. The CDR3 region has the DNA TGTGCCAGCAGCCGCCGGGCGGGGGGCTTCCAAGAGACCCAGTACTTC.

This clone occurred a few times. The V call is TRBV6-1, the J call TRBJ2-1, with D possibly TRBD2 on 6 matching bases. CDR1 is MNHNS and CDR2 is SASEGT in the germline V gene. This CDR3 region has 18 residues. V lost 2 bases to trimming and J lost 0 bases, with 17 bases between them. The CDR3 nucleotides read TGTGCCAGCAGTGAATTATGGGGGGTCATCGGCTCCTACAATGAGCAGTTCTTC. Translated: CASSELWGVIGSYNEQFF.

This chain uses TRBV14 with TRBJ2-5, with 7 bases matching TRBD2. V shed 0 bases, J shed 4 bases, and the junction held 11 bases outside the gene matches. CDR3 length: 17 amino acids. Germline-derived CDR1 and CDR2 are SGHDN and FVKESK. CDR3 loop: CASSQESPWASGETQYF. In DNA, the CDR3 is TGTGCCAGCAGCCAAGAGAGTCCTTGGGCTAGCGGAGAGACCCAGTACTTC. Full variable domain (outside the CDR3, taken from reference TRBV14 and TRBJ2-5): EAGVTQFPSHSVIEKGQTVTLRCDPISGHDNLYWYRRVMGKEIKFLLHFVKESKQDESGMPNNRFLAERTGGTYSTLKVQPAELEDSGVYFCASSQESPWASGETQYFGPGTRLLVL.

This chain connects TRBV5-4 to TRBJ1-6; 11 positions agree with TRBD1. Unmatched junction bases numbered 3, after V lost 3 bases and J lost 7 bases. This CDR3 contains 15 residues. Germline assignment: CDR1 SGHNT and CDR2 YYREEE (reference sequence). The CDR3 protein is CASSSGTGGNSPLHF. DNA for the CDR3: TGTGCCAGCAGCTCCGGGACAGGGGGGAATTCACCCCTCCACTTT.

The chain uses TRBV6-1 and TRBJ1-5; tentative D call: TRBD1 (6 bases). The V gene's germline CDR1 is MNHNS and CDR2 SASEGT. Trimming removed 0 bases from V and 7 bases from J, with 16 bases in between. This CDR3 is built from 16 residues. CDR3 DNA sequence: TGTGCCAGCAGTGAAGCCCTAAGGGGGGTCAGGCAGCCCCAGCATTTT. Protein sequence: CASSEALRGVRQPQHF.

The chain combines TRBV12-5 with TRBJ1-4; no clear D gene. The CDR3 contains 17 residues. CDR1 and CDR2 (germline): LGHNT, FRNRAP. V lost 4 bases and J lost 7, with 22 bases in between. The CDR3 DNA reads as TGTGCTAGTGGTTCTGCGCCGACACAGTCTTCGGTTGAAAAACTGTTTTTT. This encodes CASGSAPTQSSVEKLFF. The full variable domain, its missing parts supplied by reference TRBV12-5 and TRBJ1-4, is DARVTQTPRHKVTEMGQEVTMRCQPILGHNTVFWYRQTMMQGLELLAYFRNRAPLDDSGMPKDRFSAEMPDATLATLKIQPSEPRDSAVYFCASGSAPTQSSVEKLFFGSGTQLSVL.

J is TRBJ2-3 and V is TRBV24-1, with unresolved D. Per germline, CDR1 KGHDR and CDR2 SFDVKD. The CDR3 length is 15 residues. Trimming removed 0 bases at V and 0 bases at J, with 6 bases between. CDR3 DNA: TGTGCCACCAGTGATTTGACAGTCAGCACAGATACGCAGTATTTT. This translates into CATSDLTVSTDTQYF.

This clone was detected once. The genes are TRBV11-2 and TRBJ2-2; D gene unclear. The CDR3 runs 13 residues. The germline V gene encodes CDR1 SGHAT and CDR2 FQNNGV. V was pared by 5 bases and J by 6 bases, with 10 bases between. In DNA form, the CDR3 reads TGTGCCAGCAGCCTCGACGCCCCCGGGGAGCTGTTTTTT. Protein sequence: CASSLDAPGELFF.

This clone was recorded once. V and J are TRBV10-3 and TRBJ2-7; D remains unclear. The V end lost 3 bases, the J end lost 7 bases, and 19 bases lay between the germline ends. Germline CDR1 is ENHRY and CDR2 is SYGVKD. The CDR3 is 15 amino acids. CDR3 residues: CAISDPVAVTREQYF. The CDR3 bases are TGTGCCATCAGTGACCCGGTAGCCGTGACTCGAGAGCAGTACTTC.

The chain's CDR3 is CASSPDMNTEAFF. As DNA, the CDR3 is TGTGCCAGCAGCCCGGACATGAACACTGAAGCTTTCTTT. The chain employs TRBV6-5 and TRBJ1-1, with D perhaps TRBD1 (5 bases). The germline V gene encodes CDR1 MNHEY and CDR2 SVGAGI. The CDR3 has 13 amino acids. V was shortened by 6 bases and J by 0 bases, with 8 bases between the two germline ends.

The chain joins TRBV3-1 (or the pseudogene TRBV3-2) to TRBJ2-2; D uncertain. CDR1 is LGHDT, CDR2 YNNKEL, per germline (reference sequence). V lost 4 bases to trimming and J lost 6 bases, with 6 bases between them. The CDR3 sequence is 12 residues long. The CDR3 is CASSPNAGELFF. The CDR3 DNA follows: TGTGCCAGCAGCCCCAACGCCGGGGAGCTGTTTTTT.

V gene TRBV3-1 (or the pseudogene TRBV3-2) combines with J gene TRBJ1-4; D gene ambiguous. This CDR3 comprises 14 residues. The V end lost 1 base, the J end lost 5 bases, and 8 bases lay between the germline ends. CDR1 and CDR2 (germline): LGHDT, YNNKEL (reference sequence). CDR3 in amino acids: CASSQGGGNEKLFF. In nucleotides, the CDR3 is TGTGCCAGCAGCCAAGGGGGAGGGAATGAAAAACTGTTTTTT.

The chain has TRBV12-5 and TRBJ2-3; perhaps TRBD1 as D (5 bases). With 0 bases removed from V and 0 bases from J, the gap between germline ends came to 10 bases. This CDR3 is 16 amino acids long. Germline V gene lookup returns CDR1 LGHNT and CDR2 FRNRAP. CDR3 bases: TGTGCTAGTGGTTTGGTAAGGGGCGTTAGCACAGATACGCAGTATTTT. This codes for CASGLVRGVSTDTQYF. The entire variable domain, with the rest obtained from reference TRBV12-5 and TRBJ2-3, is as follows: DARVTQTPRHKVTEMGQEVTMRCQPILGHNTVFWYRQTMMQGLELLAYFRNRAPLDDSGMPKDRFSAEMPDATLATLKIQPSEPRDSAVYFCASGLVRGVSTDTQYFGPGTRLTVL.

This chain connects TRBV2 to TRBJ1-3; 8 nucleotides agree with TRBD1. Germline CDR1 SNHLY, CDR2 FYNNEI. Germline trimming cut 4 bases from V and 1 base from J; bases unmatched to any gene: 3. The CDR3 length is 15 residues. CDR3 coding DNA: TGTGCCAGCAGTGTGGACAGGGCGTCTGGAAACACCATATATTTT. Its translation: CASSVDRASGNTIYF. Looking up the rest from reference TRBV2 and TRBJ1-3 gives the full variable domain: EPEVTQTPSHQVTQMGQEVILRCVPISNHLYFYWYRQILGQKVEFLVSFYNNEISEKSEIFDDQFSVERPDGSNFTLKIRSTKLEDSAMYFCASSVDRASGNTIYFGEGSWLTVV.

CDR3 sequence (DNA): TGTGCCAGCAGCCAAGGGACAGGGGGCTACGAGCAGTACTTC. Protein sequence: CASSQGTGGYEQYF. The gene calls are TRBV3-1 (or the pseudogene TRBV3-2) and TRBJ2-7; the match to TRBD1 covers 10 bases. Looked up from germline, CDR1 is LGHDT and CDR2 is YNNKEL (reference sequence). After removal of 1 base from V and 3 bases from J, the junction contained 0 bases not matched to a gene. CDR3 length equals 14 residues.

This chain connects TRBV7-9 to TRBJ1-6; 9 bases line up with TRBD1. J lost 5 bases, V lost 4 bases, and 3 bases had no gene match. Germline V lookup: CDR1 SEHNR, CDR2 FQNEAQ (reference sequence). This CDR3 contains 15 residues. The CDR3 loop is CASSWTGAHNSPLHF. CDR3 in DNA: TGTGCCAGCAGCTGGACAGGGGCCCATAATTCACCCCTCCACTTT.

Only a few counts were recorded for this clone. The rearrangement uses TRBV24-1 and TRBJ2-5; D gene unclear. Germline values: CDR1 KGHDR, CDR2 SFDVKD. There are 13 residues in the CDR3. V gave up 4 bases and J gave up 5 bases, with 10 bases separating them. CDR3 DNA sequence: TGTGCCACCAGTGACCCCCCTACGGAGACCCAGTACTTC. Translating it yields CATSDPPTETQYF.

The chain is built from TRBV5-1 and TRBJ2-7, with a possible D match to TRBD2 (6 bases). The germline V gene has CDR1 SGHRS and CDR2 YFSETQ. V shed 0 bases and J shed 6 bases, with 16 bases lying between them. This CDR3 contains 15 residues. CDR3 amino acids: CASSLEPGLGGEQYF. In nucleotides, the CDR3 is TGCGCCAGCAGCTTGGAGCCGGGACTGGGGGGCGAGCAGTACTTC. The full variable domain, with the rest looked up from reference TRBV5-1 and TRBJ2-7, is KAGVTQTPRYLIKTRGQQVTLSCSPISGHRSVSWYQQTPGQGLQFLFEYFSETQRNKGNFPGRFSGRQFSNSRSEMNVSTLELGDSALYLCASSLEPGLGGEQYFGPGTRLTVT.

The chain couples TRBV3-1 (or the pseudogene TRBV3-2) to TRBJ1-6, with a weak D call TRBD1 (5 bases). The V end lost 5 bases, the J end lost 7 bases, and 15 bases lay between the germline ends. Per germline, CDR1 LGHDT and CDR2 YNNKEL (reference sequence). This CDR3 region has 15 residues. The CDR3 coding sequence is TGTGCCAGCAGCGCCCGGGACGAAATAAATTCACCCCTCCACTTT. Its protein product is CASSARDEINSPLHF.

The rearrangement links TRBV14 to TRBJ2-2; 9 bases map to TRBD2. The CDR3 consists of 17 residues. The V and J ends lost 2 bases and 5 bases, in that order; junction bases with no gene match: 9. CDR1 is SGHDN, CDR2 FVKESK, per germline. The CDR3 loop is CASSQRLAVTQTGELFF. DNA for the CDR3: TGTGCCAGCAGCCAACGACTAGCGGTGACTCAAACCGGGGAGCTGTTTTTT. Full variable domain (rest looked up from reference TRBV14 and TRBJ2-2): EAGVTQFPSHSVIEKGQTVTLRCDPISGHDNLYWYRRVMGKEIKFLLHFVKESKQDESGMPNNRFLAERTGGTYSTLKVQPAELEDSGVYFCASSQRLAVTQTGELFFGEGSRLTVL.

The chain couples TRBV7-7 to TRBJ2-7; possibly TRBD1 or TRBD2 for D (5 bases each). The CDR3 length is 15 residues. Germline CDR1 and CDR2: SSHAT and FNYEAQ (reference sequence). Trimming cost V 5 bases and J 4 bases, with 18 bases left between them. CDR3 sequence (DNA): TGTGCCAGCAGCCTCCGCCCGGGACGGCAATACGAGCAGTACTTC. The encoded protein is CASSLRPGRQYEQYF. Full variable domain (remainder filled in from reference TRBV7-7 and TRBJ2-7): GAGVSQSPRYKVTKRGQDVTLRCDPISSHATLYWYQQALGQGPEFLTYFNYEAQPDKSGLPSDRFSAERPEGSISTLTIQRTEQRDSAMYRCASSLRPGRQYEQYFGPGTRLTVT.

The chain recombines TRBV3-1 (or the pseudogene TRBV3-2) with TRBJ2-1; D perhaps matches TRBD1 (5 bases). The CDR3 contains 13 residues. Looked up from germline, CDR1 is LGHDT and CDR2 is YNNKEL (reference sequence). V gave up 3 bases and J gave up 7 bases, with 10 bases separating them. The CDR3 sequence is CASSHLRVNEQFF. Written as DNA, the CDR3 is TGTGCCAGCAGCCACCTCAGGGTTAATGAGCAGTTCTTC.

The chain is built from TRBV5-5 and TRBJ1-4, with 7 bases identical to TRBD1. Germline CDR1 SGHKS, CDR2 YYEKEE (reference sequence). The V gene end was trimmed by 9 bases and the J gene end by 0 bases; junction bases not matched to a gene: 5. This CDR3 comprises 14 residues. DNA of the CDR3: TGTGCCACCACAGGGGTCCCAACTAATGAAAAACTGTTTTTT. Its translation is CATTGVPTNEKLFF.

This chain connects TRBV27 to TRBJ2-7; 8 bases fit TRBD2. Looked up from germline, CDR1 is MNHEY and CDR2 is SMNVEV (reference sequence). This CDR3 region has 16 residues. Losses at the gene ends were 5 bases for V and 3 bases for J; bases not matched to a gene: 12. The CDR3 sequence is CASSLTSVAGYYEQYF. The DNA of the CDR3 is TGTGCCAGCAGTCTAACGTCGGTAGCGGGGTACTACGAGCAGTACTTC.

This rearrangement joins TRBV3-1 (or the pseudogene TRBV3-2) to TRBJ2-7; 8 nucleotides agree with TRBD2. Trimming took 1 base from V and 3 from J; bases not matched to a gene: 2. CDR1 and CDR2 from the germline V gene are LGHDT and YNNKEL (reference sequence). The CDR3 is 14 residues long. As DNA, the CDR3 is TGTGCCAGCAGCCAAGGAGGGACTAGCTACGAGCAGTACTTC. It yields the protein CASSQGGTSYEQYF.